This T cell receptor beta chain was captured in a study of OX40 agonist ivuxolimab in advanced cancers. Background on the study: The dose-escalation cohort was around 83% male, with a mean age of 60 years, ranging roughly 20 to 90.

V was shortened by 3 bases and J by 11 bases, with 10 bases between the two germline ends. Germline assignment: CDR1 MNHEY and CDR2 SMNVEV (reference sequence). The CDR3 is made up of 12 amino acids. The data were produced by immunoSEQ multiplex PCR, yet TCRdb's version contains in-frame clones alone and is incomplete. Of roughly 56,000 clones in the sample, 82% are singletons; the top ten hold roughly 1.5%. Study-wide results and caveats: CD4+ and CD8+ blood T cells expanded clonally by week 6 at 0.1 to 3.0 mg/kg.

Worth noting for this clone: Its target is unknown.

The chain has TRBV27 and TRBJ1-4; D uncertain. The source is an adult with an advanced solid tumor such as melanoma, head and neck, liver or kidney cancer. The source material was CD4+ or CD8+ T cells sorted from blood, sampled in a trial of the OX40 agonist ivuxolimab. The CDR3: CASSFSGRKLFF. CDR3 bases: TGTGCCAGCAGTTTCTCCGGGAGGAAACTGTTTTTT.